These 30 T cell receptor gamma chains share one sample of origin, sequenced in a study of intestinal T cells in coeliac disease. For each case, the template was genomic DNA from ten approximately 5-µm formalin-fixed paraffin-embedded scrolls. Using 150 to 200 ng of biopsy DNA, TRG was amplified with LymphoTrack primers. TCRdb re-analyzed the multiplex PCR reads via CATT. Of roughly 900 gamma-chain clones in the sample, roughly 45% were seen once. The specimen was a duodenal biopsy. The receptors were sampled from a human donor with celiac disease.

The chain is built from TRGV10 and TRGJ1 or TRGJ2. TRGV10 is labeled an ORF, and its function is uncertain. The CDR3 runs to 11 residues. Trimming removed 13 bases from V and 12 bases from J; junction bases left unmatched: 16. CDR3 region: CAGVGLQMKLF. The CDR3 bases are TGTGCTGGCGTGGGGTTACAAATGAAACTCTTT.

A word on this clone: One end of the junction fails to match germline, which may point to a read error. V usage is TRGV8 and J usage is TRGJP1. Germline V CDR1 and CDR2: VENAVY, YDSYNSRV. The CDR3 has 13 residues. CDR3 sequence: CAHLVTTDWFKIF. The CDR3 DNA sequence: TGTGCCCACCTGGTCACCACTGATTGGTTCAAGATATTT.

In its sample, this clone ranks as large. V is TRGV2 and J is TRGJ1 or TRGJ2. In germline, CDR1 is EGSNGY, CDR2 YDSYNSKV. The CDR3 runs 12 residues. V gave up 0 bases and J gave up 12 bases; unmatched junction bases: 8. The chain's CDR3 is CATWDGPFMKLF. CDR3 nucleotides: TGTGCCACCTGGGACGGGCCTTTTATGAAACTCTTT.

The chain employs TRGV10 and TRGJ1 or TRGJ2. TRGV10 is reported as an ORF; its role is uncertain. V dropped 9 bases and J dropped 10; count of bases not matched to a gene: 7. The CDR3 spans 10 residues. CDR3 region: CAACITKKLF. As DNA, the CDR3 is TGTGCTGCGTGCATTACCAAGAAACTCTTT.

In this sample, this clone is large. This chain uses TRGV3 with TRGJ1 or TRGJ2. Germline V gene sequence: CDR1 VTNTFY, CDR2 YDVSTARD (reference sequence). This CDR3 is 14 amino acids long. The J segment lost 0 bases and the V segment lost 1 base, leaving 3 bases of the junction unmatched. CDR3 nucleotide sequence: TGTGCCACCTGGGACAGACCGAATTATTATAAGAAACTCTTT. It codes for CATWDRPNYYKKLF.

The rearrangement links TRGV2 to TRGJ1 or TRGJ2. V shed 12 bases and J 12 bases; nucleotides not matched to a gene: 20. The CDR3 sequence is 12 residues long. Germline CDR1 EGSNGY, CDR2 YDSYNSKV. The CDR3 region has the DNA TGTGCCCACCTGGGACGGGCCTTTATGAAACTCTTT. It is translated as CAHLGRAFMKLF.

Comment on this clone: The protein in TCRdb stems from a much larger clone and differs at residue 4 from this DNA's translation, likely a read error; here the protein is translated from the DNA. The CDR3, as DNA: TGTGCCACCCGGGACGGACACGGGAGTAGTGATTGGATCAAGACGTTT. Its translation: CATRDGHGSSDWIKTF. The chain recombines TRGV2 with TRGJP2. The CDR3 is 16 residues long. Looked up from germline, CDR1 is EGSNGY and CDR2 is YDSYNSKV.

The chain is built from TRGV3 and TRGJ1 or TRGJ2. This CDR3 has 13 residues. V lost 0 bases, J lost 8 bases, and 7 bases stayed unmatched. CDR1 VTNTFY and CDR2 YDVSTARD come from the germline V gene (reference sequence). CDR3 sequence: CATWDRKINKKLF. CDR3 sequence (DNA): TGTGCCACCTGGGACAGGAAGATTAATAAGAAACTCTTT.

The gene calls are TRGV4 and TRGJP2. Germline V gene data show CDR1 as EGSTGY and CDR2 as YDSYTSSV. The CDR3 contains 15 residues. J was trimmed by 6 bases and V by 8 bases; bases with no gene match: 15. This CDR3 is CATFGMGGGDWIKTF. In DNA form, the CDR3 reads TGTGCCACCTTCGGGATGGGAGGGGGTGATTGGATCAAGACGTTT.

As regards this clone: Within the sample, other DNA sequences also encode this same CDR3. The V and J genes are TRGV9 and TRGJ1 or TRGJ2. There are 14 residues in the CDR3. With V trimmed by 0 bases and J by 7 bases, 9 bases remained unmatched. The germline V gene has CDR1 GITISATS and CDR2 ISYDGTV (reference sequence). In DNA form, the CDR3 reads TGTGCCTTGTGGGAGGTGCAACCTTACTATAAGAAACTCTTT. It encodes CALWEVQPYYKKLF.

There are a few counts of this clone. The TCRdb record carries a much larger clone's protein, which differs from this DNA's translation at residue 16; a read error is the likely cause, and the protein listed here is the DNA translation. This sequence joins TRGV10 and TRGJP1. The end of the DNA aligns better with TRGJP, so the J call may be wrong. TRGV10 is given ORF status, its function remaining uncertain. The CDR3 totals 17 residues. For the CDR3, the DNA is TGTGCTGCGTGGCTACGAAGGAGGGTTACCACTGGTTGGTTCAAGGTATTT. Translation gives CAAWLRRRVTTGWFKVF.

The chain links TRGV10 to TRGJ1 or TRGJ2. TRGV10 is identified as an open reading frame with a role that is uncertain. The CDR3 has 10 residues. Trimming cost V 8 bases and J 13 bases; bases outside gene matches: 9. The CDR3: CAAWVTRKLF. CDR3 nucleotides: TGTGCTGCGTGGGTTACAAGAAAACTCTTT.

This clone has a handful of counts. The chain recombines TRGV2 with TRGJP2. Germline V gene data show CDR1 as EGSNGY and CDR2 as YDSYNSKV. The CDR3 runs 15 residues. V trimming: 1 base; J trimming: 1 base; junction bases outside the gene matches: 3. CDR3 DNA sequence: TGTGCCACCTGGGACGGCTGTAGTAGTGATTGGATCAAGACGTTT. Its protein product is CATWDGCSSDWIKTF.

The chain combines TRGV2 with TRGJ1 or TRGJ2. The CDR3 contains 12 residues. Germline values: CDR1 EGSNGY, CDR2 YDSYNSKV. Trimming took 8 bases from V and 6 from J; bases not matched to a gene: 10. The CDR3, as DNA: TGTGCCACCTTTCTTCTTATTTATAAGAAACTCTTT. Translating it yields CATFLLIYKKLF.

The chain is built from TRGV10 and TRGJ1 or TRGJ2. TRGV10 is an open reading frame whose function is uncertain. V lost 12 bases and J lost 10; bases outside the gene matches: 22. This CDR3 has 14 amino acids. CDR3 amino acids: CAAVGLGGSAKKLF. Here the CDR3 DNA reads TGTGCTGCCGTGGGACTTGGGGGGTCCGCAAAGAAACTCTTT.

This chain's CDR3 is CATWDSARRLF. DNA of the CDR3: TGTGCCACCTGGGATAGCGCCCGAAGACTCTTT. The chain is built from TRGV8 and TRGJ1 or TRGJ2. CDR3 length: 11 residues. V lost 1 base, J lost 15 bases, and 9 bases stayed unmatched. The germline V gene encodes CDR1 VENAVY and CDR2 YDSYNSRV.

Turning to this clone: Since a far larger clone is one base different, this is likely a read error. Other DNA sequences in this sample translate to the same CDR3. CDR3 amino acids: CAAWDGDTGWFKIF. For the CDR3, the DNA is TGTGCTGCGTGGGATGGGGACACTGGTTGGTTCAAGATATTC. The V call is TRGV10, the J call TRGJP1. TRGV10 is annotated as an ORF whose role is uncertain. The CDR3 runs to 14 residues.

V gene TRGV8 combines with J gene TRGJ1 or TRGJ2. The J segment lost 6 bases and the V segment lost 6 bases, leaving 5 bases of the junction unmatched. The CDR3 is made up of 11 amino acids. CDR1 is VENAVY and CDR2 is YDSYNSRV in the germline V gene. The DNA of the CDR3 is TGTGCCACCTGGCTCTGTTATAAGAAACTCTTT. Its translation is CATWLCYKKLF.

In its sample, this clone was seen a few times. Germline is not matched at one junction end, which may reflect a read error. DNA of the CDR3: TGTGCCACCTGGGGGGGTGAAGTCTTT. This gives the protein CATWGGEVF. The chain recombines TRGV2 with TRGJ1 or TRGJ2. Germline lookup yields CDR1 EGSNGY and CDR2 YDSYNSKV. The CDR3 is 9 residues long.

CDR3 nucleotide sequence: TGTGCCACCTGGGACGGGCTTAATAATTATTATAAGAAACTCTTT. Translating it yields CATWDGLNNYYKKLF. The chain employs TRGV2 and TRGJ1 or TRGJ2. J was trimmed by 1 base and V by 0 bases; bases with no gene match: 6. Germline V lookup: CDR1 EGSNGY, CDR2 YDSYNSKV. The CDR3 covers 15 residues.

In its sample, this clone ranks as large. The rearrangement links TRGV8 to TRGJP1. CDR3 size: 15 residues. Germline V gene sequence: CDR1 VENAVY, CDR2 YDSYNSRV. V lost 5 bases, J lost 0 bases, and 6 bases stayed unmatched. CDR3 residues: CATWGPYTTGWFKIF. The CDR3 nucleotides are TGTGCCACCTGGGGACCGTATACCACTGGTTGGTTCAAGATATTT.

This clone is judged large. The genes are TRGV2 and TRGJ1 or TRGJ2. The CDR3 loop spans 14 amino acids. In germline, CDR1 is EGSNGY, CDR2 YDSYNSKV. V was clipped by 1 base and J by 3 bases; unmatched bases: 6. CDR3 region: CATWDGLGYYKKLF. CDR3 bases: TGTGCCACCTGGGACGGCCTCGGTTATTATAAGAAACTCTTT.

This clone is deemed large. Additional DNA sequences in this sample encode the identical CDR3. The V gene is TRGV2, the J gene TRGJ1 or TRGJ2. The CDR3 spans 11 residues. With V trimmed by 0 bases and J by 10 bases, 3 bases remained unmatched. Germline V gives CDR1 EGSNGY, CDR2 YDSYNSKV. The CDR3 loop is CATWDGSKKLF. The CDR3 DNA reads TGTGCCACCTGGGACGGGTCCAAGAAACTCTTT.

DNA of the CDR3: TGTGCCACCTCCCCCAATTATTATAAGAAACTCTTT. It encodes CATSPNYYKKLF. The V gene is TRGV8, the J gene TRGJ1 or TRGJ2. V shed 8 bases and J 1 base; nucleotides not matched to a gene: 5. The CDR3 covers 12 residues. From germline, CDR1 is VENAVY and CDR2 YDSYNSRV.

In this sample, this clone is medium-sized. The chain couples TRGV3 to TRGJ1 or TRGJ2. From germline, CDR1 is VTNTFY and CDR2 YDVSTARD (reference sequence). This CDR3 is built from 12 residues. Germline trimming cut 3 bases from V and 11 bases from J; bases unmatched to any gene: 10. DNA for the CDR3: TGTGCCACCTGGGACTGGGGGGGGGAGAAACTCTTT. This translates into CATWDWGGEKLF.

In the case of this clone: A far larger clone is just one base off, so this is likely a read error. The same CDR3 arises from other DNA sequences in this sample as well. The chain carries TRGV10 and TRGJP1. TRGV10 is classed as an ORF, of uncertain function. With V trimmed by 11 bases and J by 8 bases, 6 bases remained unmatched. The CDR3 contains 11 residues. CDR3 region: CAAGAGWFKIF. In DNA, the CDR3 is TGTGCTGCGGGGGCCGGTTGGTTCAAGATATTT.

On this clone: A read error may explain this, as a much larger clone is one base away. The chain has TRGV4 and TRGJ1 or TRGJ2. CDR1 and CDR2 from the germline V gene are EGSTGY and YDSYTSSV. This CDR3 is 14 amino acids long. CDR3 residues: CATWDGTRHYKKLF. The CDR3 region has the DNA TGCGCCACCTGGGATGGGACCCGACATTATAAGAAACTCTTT.

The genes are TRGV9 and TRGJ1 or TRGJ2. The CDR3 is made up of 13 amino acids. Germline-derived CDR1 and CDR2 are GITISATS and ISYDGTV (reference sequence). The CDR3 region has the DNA TGTGCTTGTGGGAGGTGGAATTATTATAAGAAACTCTTT. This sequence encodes CACGRWNYYKKLF.

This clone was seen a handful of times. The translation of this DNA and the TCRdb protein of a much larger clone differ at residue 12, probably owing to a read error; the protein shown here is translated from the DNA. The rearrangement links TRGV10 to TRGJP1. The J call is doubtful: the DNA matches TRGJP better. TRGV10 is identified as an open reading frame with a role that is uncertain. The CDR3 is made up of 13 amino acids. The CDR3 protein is CAAWNTTGWFKVF. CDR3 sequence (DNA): TGTGCTGCGTGGAATACCACTGGTTGGTTCAAGGTATTT.

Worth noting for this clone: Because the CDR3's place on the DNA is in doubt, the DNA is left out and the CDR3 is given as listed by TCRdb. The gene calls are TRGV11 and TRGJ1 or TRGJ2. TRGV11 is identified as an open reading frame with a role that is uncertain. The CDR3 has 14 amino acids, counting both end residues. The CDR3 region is CTTVPAWISTKKLF.